Reported below is one T cell receptor beta chain. From around 500 ng of total RNA, TCR beta-specific cDNA was reverse-transcribed using a constant-region primer. Amplification in three nested multiplex PCR rounds with slightly modified ARM-PCR gave rise to TCR beta libraries. TRBV1-TRBV30 forward primers paired with a C-beta reverse primer drove the first two PCR rounds, roughly 10 cycles each. Via MiXCR, TCRdb re-called the multiplex PCR reads, giving one row per CDR3 protein. Of approximately 46,000 distinct CDR3 sequences listed, 75% are singletons. V lost 1 base, J lost 4 bases, and 17 bases lay in between. Looked up from germline, CDR1 is DFQATT and CDR2 is SNEGSKA (reference sequence). The CDR3 totals 15 residues. Bulk tissue was left unsorted, and RNA and DNA were co-extracted from about 20-30 mg of it. This sample is part of a study of tumor-infiltrating lymphocytes in primary liver carcinoma.

The receptor was derived from a woman aged 25 to 39 with primary liver carcinoma and hepatitis B virus infection. The sequencing input was tumor-adjacent normal liver tissue. The chain joins TRBV20-1 to TRBJ2-7, with D perhaps TRBD1 (6 bases). The CDR3 sequence is CSARVGSGTGYEQYF. The CDR3 DNA follows: TGCAGTGCTAGAGTTGGAAGCGGAACAGGGTACGAGCAGTACTTC.